This TCR beta chain was recorded in a study of cytomegalovirus exposure and HLA in healthy donors. Points on this clone: As yet, its antigen is unknown.

Study-level findings and limits: It was in a later analysis that TCR association rates were seen to vary by HLA locus, highest for DRB1 and lowest for HLA-C.

CDR1 is WNHNN and CDR2 is SYGVQD in the germline V gene (reference sequence). Trimming removed 4 bases from V and 1 base from J, with 7 bases in between. The CDR3 runs to 13 residues. The primer mix had 60 Vbeta and 13 Jbeta primers. Per the authors' pipeline: In a later analysis, the count reached approximately 80 million unique TCR beta chains, with 10 million to 14 million shared. Profiling relied on immunoSEQ multiplex PCR, and the TCRdb table lists in-frame clones only, not all of them. Clone size and the V and J calls come from that table; the DNA yielded D and trimming. The table has some 120,000 clones, around 74% seen once.

The sequenced sample was PBMCs. The receptor was isolated from a woman under 30 in good health and CMV-seronegative. The chain has TRBV10-1 and TRBJ1-1; perhaps TRBD1 as D (5 bases). As DNA, the CDR3 is TGCGCCAGCAGTGGACAGCCGAACACTGAAGCTTTCTTT. It translates to CASSGQPNTEAFF.